The 25 T cell receptor beta chains below were found in one sample sequenced in a study of blood T cell repertoires in COVID-19. Clones were sequenced by immunoSEQ multiplex PCR, and TCRdb holds only the in-frame ones, with some missing. The sample has fewer than 250,000 clones, about 91% seen once. Sequencing used peripheral blood. The receptors were sampled from a man younger than 45 with acute or convalescent COVID-19.

The chain uses TRBV4-2 and TRBJ1-2; TRBD1 aligns across 7 bases. The germline gives CDR1 LGHNA, CDR2 YNFKEQ. The V gene end was trimmed by 0 bases and the J gene end by 4 bases; junction bases not matched to a gene: 11. The CDR3 runs 17 residues. CDR3 region: CASSQDLGQDPGYGYTF. The CDR3 nucleotides are TGTGCCAGCAGCCAAGATTTAGGACAGGACCCTGGCTATGGCTACACCTTC.

The chain employs TRBV10-3 and TRBJ2-3, with a tentative D call TRBD2 (7 bases). V lost 5 bases, J lost 6 bases, and 21 bases lay in between. The CDR3 sequence is 16 residues long. Germline V CDR1 and CDR2: ENHRY, SYGVKD. The CDR3 sequence: CAISPPWTGRGDTQYF. CDR3 bases: TGTGCCATCAGTCCCCCCTGGACGGGGAGGGGGGATACGCAGTATTTT.

The chain is built from TRBV13 and TRBJ2-7; D is unclear. CDR1 is PRHDT, CDR2 FYEKMQ, per germline (reference sequence). The length of the CDR3 is 11 residues. The V end was cut by 1 base, the J end by 6 bases, with 4 bases between. CDR3 in amino acids: CASSLVLEQYF. CDR3 nucleotide sequence: TGTGCCAGCAGCTTAGTACTCGAGCAGTACTTC.

The V gene is TRBV11-1, the J gene TRBJ2-7; possible D gene TRBD2, 6 bases. The CDR3 is made up of 15 amino acids. V lost 4 bases and J lost 4, with 17 bases in between. From germline, CDR1 is SGHAT and CDR2 FQDESV (reference sequence). CDR3 region: CASSYRGAGVYEQYF. CDR3 in DNA: TGTGCCAGCAGCTACCGCGGGGCTGGGGTTTACGAGCAGTACTTC.

This chain uses TRBV28 with TRBJ1-4; 11 positions agree with TRBD1. Per germline, CDR1 MDHEN and CDR2 SYDVKM. The CDR3 is made up of 18 amino acids. The V and J ends lost 0 bases and 0 bases, in that order; junction bases with no gene match: 3. CDR3 sequence: CASSLWGTGGTTNEKLFF. The CDR3 region has the DNA TGTGCCAGCAGTTTATGGGGGACAGGGGGTACAACTAATGAAAAACTGTTTTTT.

V and J are TRBV10-3 and TRBJ2-5; D possibly corresponds to TRBD1 (5 bases). V lost 4 bases, J lost 0 bases, and 9 bases lay in between. The CDR3 consists of 14 residues. In germline, CDR1 is ENHRY, CDR2 SYGVKD. CDR3 amino acids: CAISGGRNQETQYF. CDR3 coding DNA: TGTGCCATCAGTGGGGGCAGGAACCAAGAGACCCAGTACTTC.

A few counts support this clone. The chain combines TRBV2 with TRBJ2-7; 8 nucleotides align to TRBD1. The J segment lost 2 bases and the V segment lost 4 bases, leaving 7 bases of the junction unmatched. Germline CDR1 is SNHLY and CDR2 is FYNNEI. CDR3 length equals 15 residues. Written as DNA, the CDR3 is TGTGCCAGCAGTGGGCGCTGGACAGGGACCTACGAGCAGTACTTC. It yields the protein CASSGRWTGTYEQYF.

The chain employs TRBV10-2 and TRBJ2-1; 7 bases match TRBD2. Trimming removed 4 bases from V and 5 bases from J; junction bases left unmatched: 8. CDR3 length: 15 amino acids. Germline lookup yields CDR1 WSHSY and CDR2 SAAADI. The CDR3 bases are TGCGCCAGCAGTGCGTGGCTAGCGGTCGACAATGAGCAGTTCTTC. Protein sequence: CASSAWLAVDNEQFF.

In this sample, this clone turned up once. The chain employs TRBV12-3 or TRBV12-4 and TRBJ1-1; tentative D call: TRBD1 (6 bases). This CDR3 is 13 amino acids long. V lost 5 bases, J lost 1 base, and 8 bases lay in between. CDR3 amino acids: CASSKQGNTEAFF. The CDR3, as DNA: TGTGCCAGCAGTAAACAGGGGAACACTGAAGCTTTCTTT.

This clone was seen only once. The rearrangement joins TRBV5-1 to TRBJ2-5, with 8 bases fitting TRBD2. Germline trimming cut 1 base from V and 5 bases from J; bases unmatched to any gene: 7. This CDR3 is 15 amino acids long. In germline, CDR1 is SGHRS, CDR2 YFSETQ. CDR3 nucleotide sequence: TGCGCCAGCAGCTTGACGGGGGGGGCCGGGGAGACCCAGTACTTC. Protein: CASSLTGGAGETQYF.

V usage is TRBV5-6 and J usage is TRBJ2-2; TRBD1 is a possible D gene (6 bases). The CDR3 is 15 residues long. V was shortened by 2 bases and J by 2 bases, with 10 bases between the two germline ends. Germline CDR1 SGHDT, CDR2 YYEEEE. Here the CDR3 DNA reads TGTGCCAGCAGCTTAGGGACACTCAACACCGGGGAGCTGTTTTTT. Translated: CASSLGTLNTGELFF.

The chain joins TRBV7-3 to TRBJ2-1, with 8 nucleotides matching TRBD2. Germline lookup yields CDR1 SGHTA and CDR2 FQGTGA. The CDR3 covers 16 residues. Trimming cost V 2 bases and J 6 bases; bases outside gene matches: 9. CDR3 in amino acids: CASSLEGTRGPNEQFF. The CDR3 DNA reads as TGTGCCAGCAGCTTAGAGGGGACTAGAGGCCCCAATGAGCAGTTCTTC.

The genes are TRBV28 and TRBJ1-2; no clear D. V lost 8 bases and J lost 2, with 12 bases in between. The CDR3 length is 13 residues. CDR1 is MDHEN, CDR2 SYDVKM, per germline. CDR3 DNA: TGTGCCAGCCTGAAGATCGAGAACTATGGCTACACCTTC. As protein: CASLKIENYGYTF.

The chain employs TRBV6-2 or TRBV6-3 and TRBJ2-2, with D perhaps TRBD1 (6 bases). The CDR3 is 15 residues long. Germline lookup yields CDR1 MNHEY and CDR2 SVGEGT. Trimming removed 5 bases from V and 7 bases from J, with 17 bases in between. The CDR3 bases are TGTGCCAGCAGTCACAACAGGGATCGGCTCGGGGAGCTGTTTTTT. Amino acids: CASSHNRDRLGELFF.

The V gene is TRBV28, the J gene TRBJ1-6, with 7 bases fitting TRBD1. The junction had 10 bases not matched to a gene; V was cut back by 5 bases and J by 9 bases. The CDR3 consists of 15 residues. The V gene's germline CDR1 is MDHEN and CDR2 SYDVKM. The CDR3 is CASSPRTGKLSPLHF. For the CDR3, the DNA is TGTGCCAGCAGTCCAAGGACAGGAAAACTTTCACCCCTCCACTTT.

V and J are TRBV6-2 or TRBV6-3 and TRBJ1-5, with 11 nucleotides matching TRBD1. After removal of 5 bases from V and 15 bases from J, the junction contained 9 bases not matched to a gene. The CDR3 has 13 amino acids. The V gene's germline CDR1 is MNHEY and CDR2 SVGEGT. The CDR3 sequence: CASSGTGGGLRHF. CDR3 in DNA: TGTGCCAGCAGTGGGACAGGGGGAGGGTTGAGGCATTTT.

Here the CDR3 reads CASRGAGAYEQYF. The CDR3 coding sequence is TGTGCCAGCAGAGGAGCGGGCGCCTACGAGCAGTACTTC. This chain links TRBV28 with TRBJ2-7; D might be TRBD2 (6 bases). Germline V gene data show CDR1 as MDHEN and CDR2 as SYDVKM. V lost 6 bases, J lost 2 bases, and 11 bases lay in between. The CDR3 extends over 13 amino acids.

The CDR3 DNA follows: TGTGCCAGCAGCTGGACCGGGACAAACTACGAGCAGTACTTC. Translating gives CASSWTGTNYEQYF. V and J are TRBV7-9 and TRBJ2-7; tentative D call: TRBD1 (6 bases). V dropped 4 bases and J dropped 3 bases, with 13 bases sitting between them. This CDR3 contains 14 residues. Per germline, CDR1 SEHNR and CDR2 FQNEAQ (reference sequence).

The chain recombines TRBV19 with TRBJ2-1, with a tentative D call TRBD2 (5 bases). V shed 3 bases and J shed 2 bases, with 14 bases lying between them. The CDR3 has 16 amino acids. Germline CDR1 and CDR2: LNHDA and SQIVND (reference sequence). This CDR3 reads CASSISGSQAYNEQFF. DNA of the CDR3: TGTGCCAGTAGTATTAGTGGGAGCCAGGCCTACAATGAGCAGTTCTTC.

The chain has TRBV7-8 and TRBJ1-2; D possibly corresponds to TRBD1 (6 bases). Looked up from germline, CDR1 is SGHVS and CDR2 is FQNEAQ. This CDR3 spans 16 amino acids. V lost 5 bases, J lost 8 bases, and 24 bases lay in between. The CDR3 is CASSLQGTPIPGGYTF. For the CDR3, the DNA is TGTGCCAGCAGCCTCCAGGGGACACCTATCCCCGGCGGCTACACCTTC.

The chain has TRBV3-1 (or the pseudogene TRBV3-2) and TRBJ2-3; 8 positions agree with TRBD2. The germline V gene has CDR1 LGHDT and CDR2 YNNKEL (reference sequence). The ends lost 1 base at V and 2 bases at J; junction bases unmatched: 8. The CDR3 spans 17 residues. The CDR3 DNA follows: TGTGCCAGCAGCCAAGCACGGGAGGGTCCGTTCACAGATACGCAGTATTTT. The encoded protein is CASSQAREGPFTDTQYF.

The chain carries TRBV21-1 and TRBJ2-7; the table assigns TRBD1, which was not confirmed against the DNA. TRBV21-1 counts as a pseudogene. The CDR3 consists of 14 residues. In DNA form, the CDR3 reads TGTGCCAGCATCTCGGACAGGGACGGATACGAGCAGTACTTC. Translated: CASISDRDGYEQYF.

This clone was found once. CDR3 in amino acids: CASSLRSAGAYNEQFF. Written as DNA, the CDR3 is TGTGCCAGCAGCCTTCGGTCGGCGGGAGCCTACAATGAGCAGTTCTTC. This rearrangement joins TRBV11-2 to TRBJ2-1; 7 positions match TRBD2. V gave up 5 bases and J gave up 2 bases; unmatched junction bases: 9. The length of the CDR3 is 16 residues. Germline assignment: CDR1 SGHAT and CDR2 FQNNGV.

The chain recombines TRBV12-5 with TRBJ2-5; 8 bases match TRBD1. Germline values: CDR1 LGHNT, CDR2 FRNRAP. The CDR3 contains 17 residues. Trimming took 4 bases from V and 4 from J; bases not matched to a gene: 14. The CDR3 protein is CASGSQPRTGMPETQYF. CDR3 coding DNA: TGTGCTAGTGGTTCCCAACCCCGGACAGGGATGCCAGAGACCCAGTACTTC.

The V gene is TRBV7-8, the J gene TRBJ2-1; 13 bases agree with TRBD2. Germline CDR1 SGHVS, CDR2 FQNEAQ. V was clipped by 7 bases and J by 2 bases; unmatched bases: 11. CDR3 size: 18 residues. The CDR3 spells CASTLRATSGGAYNEQFF. The DNA of the CDR3 is TGTGCCAGCACTCTGAGGGCTACTAGCGGGGGGGCCTACAATGAGCAGTTCTTC.